The next 21 T cell receptor beta chains were all read from a single sample in a study of cytomegalovirus exposure and HLA in healthy donors. Only in-frame clones appear in the TCRdb table, and some are missing; sequencing was by immunoSEQ multiplex PCR. The sample has 75,000 to 85,000 clones, roughly 93% seen once. Sequencing was done on a sample of PBMCs. All receptors derive from a man aged 25-40 years in good health and CMV-seronegative.

The chain has TRBV28 and TRBJ2-2; D perhaps matches TRBD1 (6 bases). Germline CDR1 MDHEN, CDR2 SYDVKM. The V end lost 7 bases, the J end lost 3 bases, and 15 bases lay between the germline ends. CDR3 length equals 15 residues. The CDR3 nucleotides are TGTGCCAGCACCCCCCCGGGACAAGACACCGGGGAGCTGTTTTTT. Translation gives CASTPPGQDTGELFF.

The chain is built from TRBV27 and TRBJ2-3; a possible D gene is TRBD1 (7 bases). Germline loops: CDR1 MNHEY, CDR2 SMNVEV (reference sequence). The CDR3 totals 15 residues. Trimming took off 4 bases at V and 5 bases at J, with 16 bases between the two ends. Here the CDR3 reads CASSSGAQGGDTQYF. The CDR3 DNA reads as TGTGCCAGCAGTTCGGGGGCCCAGGGGGGAGATACGCAGTATTTT.

The rearrangement uses TRBV19 and TRBJ1-1; D not resolved. The CDR3 is 13 residues long. V was trimmed by 8 bases and J by 0 bases, leaving 10 bases between them. CDR1 is LNHDA, CDR2 SQIVND, per germline (reference sequence). DNA of the CDR3: TGTGCCAGTCAAGCCCTCATGAACACTGAAGCTTTCTTT. Translated, it gives CASQALMNTEAFF.

V is TRBV7-2 and J is TRBJ1-2; possible D gene TRBD1, 5 bases. This CDR3 region has 15 residues. Trimming removed 5 bases from V and 3 bases from J, with 16 bases in between. Germline CDR1 and CDR2: SGHTA and FQGNSA. The CDR3 nucleotides read TGTGCCAGCAGCCCTAAGTCCGGGACTGACTATGGCTACACCTTC. Translating gives CASSPKSGTDYGYTF.

The chain employs TRBV25-1 and TRBJ1-5, with 10 nucleotides matching TRBD1. The CDR3 is 15 amino acids. Germline CDR1 is MGHDK and CDR2 is SYGVNS. The J segment lost 3 bases and the V segment lost 3 bases, leaving 2 bases of the junction unmatched. The CDR3 reads CASSEDRGVNQPQHF. DNA of the CDR3: TGTGCCAGCAGTGAGGACAGGGGGGTCAATCAGCCCCAGCATTTT. Full variable domain (outside the CDR3, taken from reference TRBV25-1 and TRBJ1-5): EADIYQTPRYLVIGTGKKITLECSQTMGHDKMYWYQQDPGMELHLIHYSYGVNSTEKGDLSSESTVSRIRTEHFPLTLESARPSHTSQYLCASSEDRGVNQPQHFGDGTRLSIL.

The chain recombines TRBV5-1 with TRBJ2-6; a possible D gene is TRBD1 (6 bases). CDR1 and CDR2 from the germline V gene are SGHRS and YFSETQ. The CDR3 consists of 19 residues. The V end lost 0 bases, the J end lost 1 base, and 17 bases lay between the germline ends. CDR3 in amino acids: CASSLVYETGFSGANVLTF. In nucleotides, the CDR3 is TGCGCCAGCAGCTTGGTTTATGAGACAGGTTTTTCTGGGGCCAACGTCCTGACTTTC.

This clone turned up a few times. V usage is TRBV6-5 and J usage is TRBJ2-7; D is uncertain. The CDR3 extends over 12 amino acids. The germline V gene encodes CDR1 MNHEY and CDR2 SVGAGI. Trimming cost V 6 bases and J 0 bases, with 6 bases left between them. As DNA, the CDR3 is TGTGCCAGCAGCCCTAGCTCCTACGAGCAGTACTTC. This codes for CASSPSSYEQYF.

The chain has TRBV7-9 and TRBJ2-7; D is possibly TRBD1 (5 bases). The V gene lost 2 bases and the J gene lost 4 bases, with 9 bases spanning the gap. The CDR3 has 13 residues. Germline V gene data show CDR1 as SEHNR and CDR2 as FQNEAQ (reference sequence). The CDR3 spells CASSLQGRYEQYF. CDR3 DNA: TGTGCCAGCAGCTTACAGGGAAGGTACGAGCAGTACTTC.

V and J are TRBV5-4 and TRBJ2-5; 9 bases fit TRBD2. V gave up 0 bases and J gave up 4 bases; unmatched junction bases: 7. The CDR3 spans 16 residues. Per germline, CDR1 SGHNT and CDR2 YYREEE (reference sequence). CDR3 in amino acids: CASSLDAGGMGETQYF. CDR3 in DNA: TGTGCCAGCAGCTTGGACGCGGGGGGGATGGGAGAGACCCAGTACTTC.

The genes are TRBV29-1 and TRBJ2-1; D might be TRBD2 (7 bases). Germline V gives CDR1 SQVTM, CDR2 ANQGSEA. This CDR3 has 15 amino acids. Trimming took off 4 bases at V and 7 bases at J, with 20 bases between the two ends. The CDR3 bases are TGCAGCGTTGTAAAGGGGTGGGGGGGCTCTAATGAGCAGTTCTTC. The encoded protein is CSVVKGWGGSNEQFF.

The chain combines TRBV10-3 with TRBJ2-5, with D possibly being TRBD2 (6 bases). The CDR3 has 15 residues. Between the trimmed V and J ends, which lost 2 bases and 5 bases, there was a span of 15 bases. The germline V gene has CDR1 ENHRY and CDR2 SYGVKD. CDR3 sequence: CAISEPSLRGETQYF. Here the CDR3 DNA reads TGTGCCATCAGTGAGCCATCCCTACGGGGGGAGACCCAGTACTTC.

The chain couples TRBV6-5 to TRBJ1-2; no definite D call. This CDR3 contains 11 residues. Germline lookup yields CDR1 MNHEY and CDR2 SVGAGI. Trimming cost V 8 bases and J 5 bases, with 9 bases left between them. CDR3 sequence reads: CASYSTYGYTF. In DNA form, the CDR3 reads TGTGCCAGCTACTCAACGTATGGCTACACCTTC.

The chain is built from TRBV11-2 and TRBJ2-1, with 13 bases that match TRBD2. The CDR3 has 20 residues. V dropped 0 bases and J dropped 6; count of bases not matched to a gene: 14. Looked up from germline, CDR1 is SGHAT and CDR2 is FQNNGV. For the CDR3, the DNA is TGTGCCAGCAGCTTAGAGTTCCCCAAGACTAGCGGGAGGTCTGTCAATGAGCAGTTCTTC. It specifies CASSLEFPKTSGRSVNEQFF.

The V gene is TRBV11-2, the J gene TRBJ2-7, with D tentatively TRBD2 (6 bases). The length of the CDR3 is 14 residues. The V end lost 5 bases, the J end lost 3 bases, and 14 bases lay between the germline ends. The germline V gene has CDR1 SGHAT and CDR2 FQNNGV. The CDR3: CASSGKGLIYEQYF. The CDR3 bases are TGTGCCAGCAGCGGAAAAGGACTAATCTACGAGCAGTACTTC.

The gene calls are TRBV4-2 and TRBJ2-1; unclear D gene. Germline values: CDR1 LGHNA, CDR2 YNFKEQ. V was cut by 2 bases and J by 0 bases, with 11 bases left in between. The CDR3 runs 16 residues. CDR3 loop: CASSQPSASSYNEQFF. In DNA, the CDR3 is TGTGCCAGCAGCCAACCCAGCGCGAGCTCCTACAATGAGCAGTTCTTC.

The chain carries TRBV4-1 and TRBJ2-3; 14 nucleotides match TRBD2. Germline CDR1 reads MGHRA; CDR2 reads YSYEKL. The CDR3 loop spans 18 amino acids. The junction had 6 bases not matched to a gene; V was cut back by 4 bases and J by 0 bases. CDR3 DNA: TGCGCCAGCAGCCCAAGGACTAGCGGGGGGTCTAGCACAGATACGCAGTATTTT. Translation: CASSPRTSGGSSTDTQYF.

The chain combines TRBV6-1 with TRBJ2-3; TRBD2 matches at 9 bases. V lost 7 bases and J lost 0; bases outside the gene matches: 2. Per germline, CDR1 MNHNS and CDR2 SASEGT. CDR3 length: 14 residues. The CDR3 nucleotides read TGTGCCAGCAAACTAGCGGGTAGCACAGATACGCAGTATTTT. Its translation: CASKLAGSTDTQYF.

The chain has TRBV29-1 and TRBJ2-1, with D possibly being TRBD1 (5 bases). Germline V gene lookup returns CDR1 SQVTM and CDR2 ANQGSEA. Trimming took off 0 bases at V and 4 bases at J, with 13 bases between the two ends. The CDR3 is made up of 15 amino acids. The CDR3: CSVEDSWGGYNEQFF. The CDR3 region has the DNA TGCAGCGTTGAAGATTCTTGGGGCGGATACAATGAGCAGTTCTTC.

J is TRBJ2-3 and V is TRBV2; 7 nucleotides line up with TRBD2. The CDR3 totals 14 residues. V lost 6 bases and J lost 0; bases outside the gene matches: 3. CDR1 SNHLY and CDR2 FYNNEI come from the germline V gene. CDR3 sequence reads: CASRLAGSTDTQYF. In DNA, the CDR3 is TGTGCCAGCAGATTAGCGGGTAGCACAGATACGCAGTATTTT.

The rearrangement uses TRBV6-5 and TRBJ2-7, with a tentative D call TRBD1 (6 bases). V shed 6 bases and J shed 5 bases, with 14 bases lying between them. This CDR3 has 13 amino acids. Germline V lookup: CDR1 MNHEY, CDR2 SVGAGI. The DNA for the CDR3 is TGTGCCAGCAGGCCCACAGGGACCCACGAGCAGTACTTC. Its translation: CASRPTGTHEQYF.

The CDR3 protein is CASSSTSASYNEQFF. DNA of the CDR3: TGTGCCAGCAGCTCCACTAGCGCCTCCTACAATGAGCAGTTCTTC. V is TRBV11-3 and J is TRBJ2-1; 7 positions agree with TRBD2. Germline assignment: CDR1 SGHNT and CDR2 YENEEA. The CDR3 runs to 15 residues. The junction had 3 bases not matched to a gene; V was cut back by 4 bases and J by 0 bases.